A selection of T cell receptor beta chains follows, all from one sample in a study of CD8 T cells in Susac syndrome. TCRdb passed the immunoSEQ multiplex PCR reads through MiXCR, listing each CDR3 protein once. The sample has about 440,000 distinct CDR3 sequences, approximately 85% seen once; the top ten hold 0.12%. The sample was CD8+ T cells from PBMCs. These receptors were taken from a human donor with multiple sclerosis. Each CDR3 is given with its conserved first and last residue.

J gene: TRBJ2-7
V gene: TRBV6-5
CDR3 protein: CASSSPGRGAFYEQYF

J gene: TRBJ2-2
V gene: TRBV5-6
CDR3 protein: CASSTGTSGGATGELFF

J gene: TRBJ2-1
V gene: TRBV7-6
CDR3 protein: CASSLNGQGPYNEQFF

J gene: TRBJ2-7
V gene: TRBV4-1
CDR3 protein: CASSQVLYYEQYF

J gene: TRBJ2-1
V gene: TRBV30
CDR3 protein: CGGEAYNEQFF

J gene: TRBJ1-2
V gene: TRBV19
CDR3 protein: CAVGQGYGYTF

J gene: TRBJ1-1
V gene: TRBV10-3
CDR3 protein: CAGGSNTEAFF

J gene: TRBJ2-6
V gene: TRBV19
CDR3 protein: CASSTLGLGGANVLTF

J gene: TRBJ1-5
V gene: TRBV4-1
CDR3 protein: CASSQDSIGNQPQHF

J gene: TRBJ2-7
V gene: TRBV10-2
CDR3 protein: CASSDSTYTSSYEQYF

J gene: TRBJ2-7
V gene: TRBV10-1
CDR3 protein: CASSEAQGIGDEQYF

J gene: TRBJ2-7
V gene: TRBV6-1
CDR3 protein: CASTSTSAYEQYF

J gene: TRBJ1-2
V gene: TRBV7-9
CDR3 protein: CASSSTGEVNYGYTF

J gene: TRBJ1-1
V gene: TRBV11-2
CDR3 protein: CAGSPGGTGAVSEAFF

J gene: TRBJ2-3
V gene: TRBV2
CDR3 protein: CASWRALTDTQYF

J gene: TRBJ2-2
V gene: TRBV6-4
CDR3 protein: CASSEGGAEYTGELFF

J gene: TRBJ1-1
V gene: TRBV5-1
CDR3 protein: CASSESGAYTEAFF

J gene: TRBJ2-7
V gene: TRBV30
CDR3 protein: CAWSPTSGAKIEEQYF

J gene: TRBJ2-2
V gene: TRBV5-6
CDR3 protein: CASSSPHRGTGELFF

J gene: TRBJ2-1
V gene: TRBV5-1
CDR3 protein: CASSETPTSTVNEQFF

J gene: TRBJ2-3
V gene: TRBV23-1
CDR3 protein: CASSPPDGDTQYF

J gene: TRBJ2-5
V gene: TRBV7-2
CDR3 protein: CASSGYGSEIEETQYF

J gene: TRBJ2-7
V gene: TRBV6-1
CDR3 protein: CASNVYEQYF

J gene: TRBJ2-7
V gene: TRBV28
CDR3 protein: CASSPQSGGSYSYEQYF

J gene: TRBJ1-1
V gene: TRBV7-6
CDR3 protein: CASRVPQGTDTEAFF

J gene: TRBJ1-1
V gene: TRBV20-1
CDR3 protein: CSARDTTGNTEAFF

J gene: TRBJ1-2
V gene: TRBV27
CDR3 protein: CASSLSGQGRNYGYTF

J gene: TRBJ2-3
V gene: TRBV10-3
CDR3 protein: CAIAGGGPTDTQYF

J gene: TRBJ1-5
V gene: TRBV6-1
CDR3 protein: CASSDPDRVSNQPQHF

J gene: TRBJ2-1
V gene: TRBV5-4
CDR3 protein: CASSLLGGQNNEQFF

J gene: TRBJ2-1
V gene: TRBV29-1
CDR3 protein: CSVRGGTYNEQFF

J gene: TRBJ1-2
V gene: TRBV7-2
CDR3 protein: CASSLGIQINYGYTF

J gene: TRBJ2-1
V gene: TRBV3-1
CDR3 protein: CASSPGAGNEQFF

J gene: TRBJ1-4
V gene: TRBV6-5
CDR3 protein: CASSYSISQTEKLFF

J gene: TRBJ1-6
V gene: TRBV5-1
CDR3 protein: CASTSGGVDSPLHF

J gene: TRBJ2-7
V gene: TRBV12-3/TRBV12-4
CDR3 protein: CASTSTRGKVAAYEQYF

J gene: TRBJ2-7
V gene: TRBV5-1
CDR3 protein: CASSLGGGEPYEQYF

J gene: TRBJ2-7
V gene: TRBV6-1
CDR3 protein: CASSERTGTYYEQYF

J gene: TRBJ2-3
V gene: TRBV7-6
CDR3 protein: CASSVLHLSGGAETDTQYF

J gene: TRBJ1-1
V gene: TRBV20-1
CDR3 protein: CSARVTGENTEAFF

J gene: TRBJ2-7
V gene: TRBV5-1
CDR3 protein: CASSYPGRGVYEQYF

J gene: TRBJ2-5
V gene: TRBV12-3/TRBV12-4
CDR3 protein: CASSPSPLLETQYF

J gene: TRBJ2-5
V gene: TRBV10-3
CDR3 protein: CAIRGTRGWETQYF

J gene: TRBJ1-2
V gene: TRBV20-1
CDR3 protein: CSARDQGGQGYGYTF